Reported below is one TCR beta chain. Deletions cut 1 base from V and 3 bases from J, with 9 bases between. The germline CDR1 and CDR2 sequences are LGHDT and YNNKEL (reference sequence). The CDR3 runs 14 residues. Generated by immunoSEQ multiplex PCR, the TCRdb table keeps only in-frame clones and is missing some. The sample shows some 90,000 clones, about 88% of them seen only once. This sample stems from a study of control samples from healthy donors and cancer patients. This clonotype originated in a woman in her forties or fifties in good health. The V and J genes are TRBV3-1 (or the pseudogene TRBV3-2) and TRBJ1-2; D not resolved. Specimen: blood. The CDR3 DNA sequence: TGTGCCAGCAGCCAAGGGCAGCCCCACTATGGCTACACCTTC. Translated: CASSQGQPHYGYTF.